This record covers a single T cell receptor (beta chain). Its antigen is not known. This sample stems from a study of metastatic and nonmetastatic thyroid tumors. Treatment of any kind had been given to no patient before thyroid surgery. Whole-study findings and limits: Across blood and tumor, TCR beta diversity in malignant thyroid tumors was reportedly significantly higher than in benign nodules.

TCRdb re-processed the PCR reads through MiXCR. Altogether roughly 48,000 clones are present, more than 20% being singletons, with the ten largest covering 3.8%. The sample was blood. This receptor was taken from a male donor with papillary thyroid cancer or a benign thyroid nodule (not recorded which). Some clones in this sample may be carry-over from other donors' samples.

The CDR3 loop reads CVGSPTGTGSYEQYF. Written as DNA, the CDR3 is TGTGTCGGCAGTCCAACCGGGACAGGGTCCTACGAGCAGTACTTC. V gene TRBV28 combines with J gene TRBJ2-7, with 9 bases identical to TRBD1. CDR1 is MDHEN, CDR2 SYDVKM, per germline. CDR3 length: 15 residues. The full variable domain, its missing parts supplied by reference TRBV28 and TRBJ2-7, is DVKVTQSSRYLVKRTGEKVFLECVQDMDHENMFWYRQDPGLGLRLIYFSYDVKMKEKGDIPEGYSVSREKKERFSLILESASTNQTSMYLCVGSPTGTGSYEQYFGPGTRLTVT.